Detailed here is one TCR beta chain. Its antigen is currently unknown. The sample comes from a study of post-analysis software for immune sequencing data. Study conclusions and caveats: When patients were compared with controls, about five TRBV segments were more frequent, TRBV5-6, TRBV5-1 and TRBV20-1 among them. The study found significantly lower normalized Chao1 diversity in multiple sclerosis patients than in controls.

Unique molecular identifiers were present in the TCR beta cDNA libraries. TCRdb re-derived calls from the PCR reads in MiXCR, one entry per CDR3 protein. This sample has almost 700,000 distinct CDR3 sequences, with 55% to 60% found just once. V lost 3 bases, J lost 9 bases, and 6 bases lay in between. CDR1 MNHEY and CDR2 SVGEGT come from the germline V gene. The CDR3 sequence is 11 residues long. The TCR was taken from a girl aged 2-10 years with multiple sclerosis. This sequence joins TRBV6-2 or TRBV6-3 and TRBJ2-1; D unclear. The sample comprised blood. CDR3 sequence reads: CASSYGPEQFF. The CDR3 nucleotides read TGTGCCAGCAGTTATGGGCCTGAGCAGTTCTTC.